A single sample gave rise to the 18 T cell receptor beta chains below, sequenced in a study of beta chain features in type 1 diabetes. Study-wide findings and caveats: TCRB CDR3s were moderately but significantly shorter in Type 1 diabetes patients in all four CD4+ subsets.

These receptors are not linked to any known antigen. The authors reverse transcribed all of the isolated RNA, so sequencing captured expressed TCRB transcripts. Repertoires were generated with immunoSEQ multiplex PCR, while TCRdb's copy carries only in-frame clones and drops some. The sample records around 650,000 clones, about an eighth being singletons. Sequenced sample: naive CD4+ T cells from blood. All receptors derive from a young man with type 1 diabetes.

This chain uses TRBV9 with TRBJ2-3; the match to TRBD2 covers 13 bases. This CDR3 region has 17 residues. Germline V gene data show CDR1 as SGDLS and CDR2 as YYNGEE. Trimming removed 4 bases from V and 2 bases from J; junction bases left unmatched: 7. The chain's CDR3 is CASSPWTSGGFTDTQYF. The CDR3 bases are TGTGCCAGCAGCCCGTGGACTAGCGGGGGATTCACAGATACGCAGTATTTT. The whole variable domain, filled in from reference TRBV9 and TRBJ2-3, reads DSGVTQTPKHLITATGQRVTLRCSPRSGDLSVYWYQQSLDQGLQFLIQYYNGEERAKGNILERFSAQQFPDLHSELNLSSLELGDSALYFCASSPWTSGGFTDTQYFGPGTRLTVL.

This clone has a handful of counts. This chain's CDR3 is CASSYGGGETQYF. CDR3 nucleotide sequence: TGTGCCAGCAGTTACGGCGGGGGAGAGACCCAGTACTTC. The rearrangement joins TRBV6-6 to TRBJ2-5, with 7 bases matching TRBD2. The V segment lost 2 bases and the J segment 4 bases; nucleotides outside the gene matches: 1. The germline CDR1 and CDR2 sequences are MNHNY and SVGAGI (reference sequence). The CDR3 is 13 residues long.

This chain uses TRBV9 with TRBJ2-7, with a possible D match to TRBD1 (5 bases). The length of the CDR3 is 14 residues. Germline-derived CDR1 and CDR2 are SGDLS and YYNGEE. Trimming removed 4 bases from V and 5 bases from J, with 16 bases in between. CDR3 in DNA: TGTGCCAGCAGCAGAACCTCAGGGTTACACGAGCAGTACTTC. This translates into CASSRTSGLHEQYF.

This clone occurred a few times. The chain employs TRBV28 and TRBJ1-3, with TRBD1 as a possible D gene (5 bases). Trimming shortened V by 5 bases and J by 4 bases, and 12 bases separated the two germline ends. Germline V CDR1 and CDR2: MDHEN, SYDVKM. This CDR3 contains 14 residues. The chain's CDR3 is CASSPGGFGNTIYF. Written as DNA, the CDR3 is TGTGCCAGCAGTCCTGGGGGGTTCGGAAACACCATATATTTT.

The V gene is TRBV29-1, the J gene TRBJ1-1, with D possibly matching TRBD1 (6 bases). CDR3 size: 12 residues. Germline V gene sequence: CDR1 SQVTM, CDR2 ANQGSEA. V dropped 8 bases and J dropped 8 bases, with 18 bases sitting between them. The CDR3, as DNA: TGCAGCTCCTCCGGGACATCGGTGGAAGCTTTCTTT. Its protein product is CSSSGTSVEAFF.

The J gene is TRBJ2-7, the V gene TRBV7-8; a possible D gene is TRBD1 (5 bases). V lost 5 bases to trimming and J lost 4 bases, with 9 bases between them. CDR1 is SGHVS, CDR2 FQNEAQ, per germline. The CDR3 loop spans 12 amino acids. The CDR3 reads CASSQQGYEQYF. DNA for the CDR3: TGTGCCAGCAGCCAGCAGGGATACGAGCAGTACTTC.

This chain joins TRBV11-2 and TRBJ2-1, with TRBD2 identical over 7 bases. The junction had 11 bases not matched to a gene; V was cut back by 7 bases and J by 5 bases. This CDR3 region has 15 residues. CDR1 and CDR2 (germline): SGHAT, FQNNGV. The CDR3 is CASTRRVGTNNEQFF. The CDR3 nucleotides read TGTGCCAGCACCCGAAGGGTTGGGACTAACAATGAGCAGTTCTTC.

CDR3 in amino acids: CASSYSGPNQPQHF. CDR3 DNA: TGTGCCAGCAGTTACTCGGGGCCGAATCAGCCCCAGCATTTT. The chain has TRBV6-5 and TRBJ1-5, with D possibly TRBD1 on 5 matching bases. V lost 0 bases and J 4 bases, leaving 7 bases between the germline ends. Germline loops: CDR1 MNHEY, CDR2 SVGAGI. The CDR3 length is 14 residues.

The CDR3 DNA reads as TGTGCCAGCAGCGTAGAGAGCGGGGGCTTCTACGAGCAGTACTTC. Encoded protein: CASSVESGGFYEQYF. The chain combines TRBV9 with TRBJ2-7; TRBD2 matches at 8 bases. With V trimmed by 0 bases and J by 3 bases, 5 bases remained unmatched. Germline CDR1 and CDR2: SGDLS and YYNGEE. This CDR3 comprises 15 residues.

This clone appeared a few times. CDR3 loop: CASSVGGIDTEAFF. The CDR3 DNA sequence: TGTGCCAGCAGTGTGGGGGGAATAGACACTGAAGCTTTCTTT. The rearrangement links TRBV6-1 to TRBJ1-1; TRBD1 might be the D (5 bases). Germline CDR1 MNHNS, CDR2 SASEGT. The CDR3 runs to 14 residues. The germline V and J ends were trimmed by 4 bases and 3 bases, with 12 bases remaining between them.

This clone was recorded a few times. This chain connects TRBV5-1 to TRBJ2-1; no clear D gene. The V gene lost 0 bases and the J gene lost 2 bases, with 12 bases spanning the gap. The germline gives CDR1 SGHRS, CDR2 YFSETQ. This CDR3 region has 16 residues. The CDR3 protein is CASSLVEAHPYNEQFF. In nucleotides, the CDR3 is TGCGCCAGCAGCTTGGTAGAGGCCCATCCCTACAATGAGCAGTTCTTC.

In nucleotides, the CDR3 is TGTGCCAGCAGTGAAGCGCTGATAGGGAGATCACCCCTCCACTTT. Translation gives CASSEALIGRSPLHF. The V call is TRBV6-1, the J call TRBJ1-6; unclear D gene. V shed 0 bases and J shed 10 bases, with 13 bases lying between them. Germline assignment: CDR1 MNHNS and CDR2 SASEGT. The CDR3 sequence is 15 residues long.

This clone has only a few counts. The chain couples TRBV5-1 to TRBJ2-2, with a tentative D call TRBD1 (6 bases). Between the trimmed V and J ends, which lost 2 bases and 5 bases, there was a span of 10 bases. The CDR3 contains 14 residues. The germline V gene encodes CDR1 SGHRS and CDR2 YFSETQ. CDR3: CASSFDRRTGELFF. The CDR3 nucleotides read TGCGCCAGCAGCTTTGACAGGCGAACCGGGGAGCTGTTTTTT.

V and J are TRBV6-6 and TRBJ1-6; D possibly corresponds to TRBD1 (6 bases). V was trimmed by 0 bases and J by 10 bases, leaving 13 bases between them. The CDR3 spans 15 residues. The germline gives CDR1 MNHNY, CDR2 SVGAGI (reference sequence). The CDR3 region is CASSYSSGDESPLHF. For the CDR3, the DNA is TGTGCCAGCAGTTACTCTTCAGGGGATGAGTCACCCCTCCACTTT.

This clone was counted only a few times. The rearrangement links TRBV2 to TRBJ1-2; D is unclear. The V end lost 8 bases, the J end lost 3 bases, and 7 bases lay between the germline ends. This CDR3 comprises 11 residues. Per germline, CDR1 SNHLY and CDR2 FYNNEI. CDR3 protein: CASARDYGYTF. The CDR3 DNA reads TGTGCCAGCGCCCGGGACTATGGCTACACCTTC. The entire variable domain, with the rest obtained from reference TRBV2 and TRBJ1-2, is as follows: EPEVTQTPSHQVTQMGQEVILRCVPISNHLYFYWYRQILGQKVEFLVSFYNNEISEKSEIFDDQFSVERPDGSNFTLKIRSTKLEDSAMYFCASARDYGYTFGSGTRLTVV.

This chain connects TRBV5-6 to TRBJ2-5; no reliable D call. V shed 2 bases and J shed 5 bases, with 7 bases lying between them. Germline V gene data show CDR1 as SGHDT and CDR2 as YYEEEE. This CDR3 region has 12 residues. CDR3 region: CASSFGVETQYF. The CDR3 nucleotides read TGTGCCAGCAGCTTCGGTGTCGAGACCCAGTACTTC.

This clone was detected only a few times. The chain uses TRBV9 and TRBJ1-2; no clear D. CDR1 and CDR2 (germline): SGDLS, YYNGEE. V lost 3 bases and J 0 bases, leaving 12 bases between the germline ends. The length of the CDR3 is 15 residues. In DNA form, the CDR3 reads TGTGCCAGCAGCGCCGGACTGCAGCCTAACTATGGCTACACCTTC. Amino acids: CASSAGLQPNYGYTF.

The chain joins TRBV6-1 to TRBJ1-1; D might be TRBD1 (5 bases). Germline V lookup: CDR1 MNHNS, CDR2 SASEGT. V dropped 5 bases and J dropped 4 bases, with 5 bases sitting between them. This CDR3 region has 11 residues. CDR3 protein: CASSTGTEAFF. The CDR3 DNA sequence: TGTGCCAGCAGTACAGGCACTGAAGCTTTCTTT.